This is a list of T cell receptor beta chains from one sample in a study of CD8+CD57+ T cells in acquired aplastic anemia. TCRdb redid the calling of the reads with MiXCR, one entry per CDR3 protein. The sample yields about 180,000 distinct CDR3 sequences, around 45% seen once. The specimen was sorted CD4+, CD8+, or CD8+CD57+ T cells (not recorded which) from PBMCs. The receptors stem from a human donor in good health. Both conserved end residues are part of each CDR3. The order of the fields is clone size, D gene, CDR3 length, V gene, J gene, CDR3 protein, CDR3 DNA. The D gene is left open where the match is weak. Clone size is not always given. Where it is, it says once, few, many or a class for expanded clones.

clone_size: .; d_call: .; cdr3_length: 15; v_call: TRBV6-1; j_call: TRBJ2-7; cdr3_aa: CASRNSGGGPYEQYF; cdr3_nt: TGTGCCAGCAGAAACAGCGGAGGGGGCCCCTACGAGCAGTACTTC
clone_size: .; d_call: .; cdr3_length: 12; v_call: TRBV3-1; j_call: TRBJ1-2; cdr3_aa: CASSQTDRTHTF; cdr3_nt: TGTGCCAGCAGCCAGACGGACCGTACCCACACCTTC
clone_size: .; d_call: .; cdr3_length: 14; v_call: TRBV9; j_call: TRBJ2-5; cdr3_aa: CASSVGQFQETQYF; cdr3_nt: TGTGCCAGCAGCGTAGGGCAGTTCCAAGAGACCCAGTACTTC
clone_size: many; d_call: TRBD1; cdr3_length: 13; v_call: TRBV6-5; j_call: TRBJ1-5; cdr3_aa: CASSSTGYQPQHF; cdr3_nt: TGTGCCAGCAGTTCGACAGGGTATCAGCCCCAGCATTTT
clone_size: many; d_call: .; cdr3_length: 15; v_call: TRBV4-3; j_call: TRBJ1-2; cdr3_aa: CASSQDPTDNYGYTF; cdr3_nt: TGCGCCAGCAGCCAAGATCCGACAGATAACTATGGCTACACCTTC
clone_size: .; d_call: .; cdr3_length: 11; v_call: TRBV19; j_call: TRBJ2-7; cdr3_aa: CASSIGGEQYF; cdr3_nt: TGTGCCAGTAGTATCGGAGGGGAGCAGTACTTC
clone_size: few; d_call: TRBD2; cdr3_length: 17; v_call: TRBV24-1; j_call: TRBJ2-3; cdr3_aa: CATSDPRTSGATDTQYF; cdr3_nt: TGTGCCACCAGTGACCCCCGGACTAGCGGGGCCACAGATACGCAGTATTTT
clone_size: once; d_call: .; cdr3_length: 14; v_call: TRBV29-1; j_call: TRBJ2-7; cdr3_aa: CSVEGLGGAYEQYF; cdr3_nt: TGCAGCGTTGAAGGGTTGGGCGGTGCGTACGAGCAGTACTTC
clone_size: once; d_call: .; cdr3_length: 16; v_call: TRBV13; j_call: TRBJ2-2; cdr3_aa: CASSLGPGPNTGELFF; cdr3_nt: TGTGCCAGCAGCTTAGGCCCGGGCCCGAACACCGGGGAGCTGTTTTTT
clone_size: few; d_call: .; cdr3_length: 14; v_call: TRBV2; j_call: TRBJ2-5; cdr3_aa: CASSYMGAEETQYF; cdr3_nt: TGTGCCAGCAGTTATATGGGGGCGGAAGAGACCCAGTACTTC
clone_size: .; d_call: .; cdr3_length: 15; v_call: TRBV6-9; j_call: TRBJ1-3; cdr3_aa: CASSYTNSSGNTIYF; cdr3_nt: TGTGCCAGCAGTTATACAAACAGCTCTGGAAACACCATATATTTT
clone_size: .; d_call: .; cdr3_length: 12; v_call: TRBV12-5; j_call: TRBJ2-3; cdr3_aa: CASGSRTDTQYF; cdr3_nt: TGTGCTAGTGGTTCCCGTACAGATACGCAGTATTTT
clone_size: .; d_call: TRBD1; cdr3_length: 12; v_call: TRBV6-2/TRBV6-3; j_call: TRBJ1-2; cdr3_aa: CDSSGQNYGYTF; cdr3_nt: TGTGACAGCTCGGGACAGAACTATGGCTACACCTTC
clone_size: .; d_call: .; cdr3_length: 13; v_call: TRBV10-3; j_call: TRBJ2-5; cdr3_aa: CAISEVSQETQYF; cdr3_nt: TGTGCCATCAGTGAGGTCAGCCAAGAGACCCAGTACTTC
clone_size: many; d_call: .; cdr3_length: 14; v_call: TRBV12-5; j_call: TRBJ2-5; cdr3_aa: CASGLGSPQETQYF; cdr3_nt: TGTGCTAGTGGTTTGGGGAGTCCCCAAGAGACCCAGTACTTC
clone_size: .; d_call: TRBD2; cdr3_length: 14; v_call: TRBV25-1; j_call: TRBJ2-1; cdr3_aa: CASSEPGREGEQFF; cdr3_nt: TGTGCCAGCAGTGAACCTGGGAGGGAAGGTGAGCAGTTCTTC
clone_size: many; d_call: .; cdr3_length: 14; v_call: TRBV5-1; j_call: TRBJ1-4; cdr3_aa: CASSLDVRSGKLFF; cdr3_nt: TGCGCCAGCAGCTTGGACGTCCGGAGCGGAAAACTGTTTTTT
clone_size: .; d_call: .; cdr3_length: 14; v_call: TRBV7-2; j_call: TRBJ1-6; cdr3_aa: CASSLGGINSPLHF; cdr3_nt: TGTGCCAGCAGCTTAGGAGGGATCAATTCACCCCTCCACTTT
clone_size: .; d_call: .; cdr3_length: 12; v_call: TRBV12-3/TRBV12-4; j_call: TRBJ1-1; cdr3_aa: CASSNLNTEAFF; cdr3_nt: TGTGCCAGCAGCAATCTGAACACTGAAGCTTTCTTT
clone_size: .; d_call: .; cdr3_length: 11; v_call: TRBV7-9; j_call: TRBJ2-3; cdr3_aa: CASSFSDTQYF; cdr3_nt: TGTGCCAGCAGCTTTTCGGATACGCAGTATTTT